These 9 T cell receptor beta chains share one sample of origin, sequenced in a study of blood T cells in healthy people across ages. Primers used in a second PCR of roughly 6 to 11 cycles were a sample-barcoded 5' primer and a J-beta primer mix. TCRdb processed the 5' RACE reads anew with MiXCR; each CDR3 protein has one entry. This table has roughly 790,000 distinct CDR3 sequences, 35% to 45% appearing once. The source material was blood. Every receptor here comes from a woman aged 55-70 years in good health.

This clonotype was counted many times. The V gene is TRBV20-1, the J gene TRBJ2-5; D unclear. The V gene's germline CDR1 is DFQATT and CDR2 SNEGSKA (reference sequence). The CDR3 extends over 13 amino acids. Trimming stripped 5 bases from V and 1 base from J, with 11 bases between. CDR3 amino acids: CSAHDGPQETQYF. The CDR3, as DNA: TGCAGTGCTCACGACGGTCCCCAAGAGACCCAGTACTTC.

The CDR3 loop reads CAATGVSGSSDEQFF. The CDR3 DNA sequence: TGTGCCGCGACAGGGGTTAGCGGGAGCTCGGATGAGCAGTTCTTC. This rearrangement joins TRBV10-3 to TRBJ2-1, with D maybe TRBD2 (9 bases). CDR3 length: 15 residues. V lost 11 bases and J lost 8, with 25 bases in between. Germline loops: CDR1 ENHRY, CDR2 SYGVKD.

The chain has TRBV28 and TRBJ2-3; D may match TRBD1 or TRBD2 (6 bases each). This CDR3 has 17 residues. Germline loops: CDR1 MDHEN, CDR2 SYDVKM. V was clipped by 6 bases and J by 0 bases, with 19 bases between them. The CDR3 region is CASSLGAYGGSTDTQYF. The CDR3 DNA is TGTGCCAGCAGCTTAGGAGCCTACGGGGGCAGCACAGATACGCAGTATTTT.

The chain is built from TRBV27 and TRBJ2-5; D tentatively fits TRBD1 or TRBD2 (5 bases each). The CDR3 is 14 residues long. V was trimmed by 6 bases and J by 0 bases, leaving 11 bases between them. Germline values: CDR1 MNHEY, CDR2 SMNVEV (reference sequence). The CDR3 DNA sequence: TGTGCCAGCAGCCGGGACGGAAACCAAGAGACCCAGTACTTC. Translated: CASSRDGNQETQYF.

The chain employs TRBV20-1 and TRBJ2-5, with TRBD2 matching 8 bases. The J call may be faulty, since TRBJ2-7 better matches the DNA end. This CDR3 has 16 residues. From germline, CDR1 is DFQATT and CDR2 SNEGSKA (reference sequence). The CDR3 protein is CSARDPWKAGGSEQYF. CDR3 bases: TGCAGTGCTAGAGATCCCTGGAAGGCGGGAGGTAGCGAGCAGTACTTC.

This clonotype has a handful of counts. This rearrangement joins TRBV28 to TRBJ2-6, with 7 nucleotides matching TRBD2. The J segment lost 0 bases and the V segment lost 5 bases, leaving 10 bases of the junction unmatched. The CDR3 runs to 18 residues. In germline, CDR1 is MDHEN, CDR2 SYDVKM. As DNA, the CDR3 is TGTGCCAGCAGTCCGTTTTCAAGCGGGGTCTCTGGGGCCAACGTCCTGACTTTC. Encoded protein: CASSPFSSGVSGANVLTF.

This clonotype was counted a few times. The V and J genes are TRBV20-1 and TRBJ2-1, with D maybe TRBD2 (6 bases). The V gene's germline CDR1 is DFQATT and CDR2 SNEGSKA (reference sequence). This CDR3 region has 13 residues. V shed 5 bases and J shed 9 bases, with 17 bases lying between them. CDR3 in amino acids: CSAPPRGSGEQFF. DNA for the CDR3: TGCAGTGCTCCCCCACGGGGGTCGGGTGAGCAGTTCTTC.

Points on this clonotype: This could be a read error, since a much larger clone is one nucleotide away. V and J are TRBV11-2 and TRBJ2-1; D call uncertain. Trimming took off 6 bases at V and 9 bases at J, with 9 bases between the two ends. This CDR3 has 11 amino acids. CDR1 and CDR2 from the germline V gene are SGHAT and FQNNGV. The CDR3 nucleotides are TGTGCCAGCAGACTTGTGCCTGAGCAGTTCTTC. Translating it yields CASRLVPEQFF.

The CDR3 DNA reads TGCAGTGCCAACTCCGCTAGCAGCCAAGAGACCCAGTACTTC. It encodes CSANSASSQETQYF. This chain joins TRBV20-1 and TRBJ2-5; D possibly corresponds to TRBD2 (5 bases). The germline gives CDR1 DFQATT, CDR2 SNEGSKA (reference sequence). Trimming took 6 bases from V and 1 from J, leaving 15 bases between them. The CDR3 has 14 residues.